This T cell receptor (beta chain) comes out of a study of blood T cell repertoires in COVID-19. Study in general: PBMCs, B-cell-depleted T cells, or T cells were the source of the cDNA or gDNA that made up the material.

With V trimmed by 4 bases and J by 2 bases, 13 bases remained unmatched. This CDR3 is 17 amino acids long. Looked up from germline, CDR1 is SGHTA and CDR2 is FQGNSA. As handled by the study authors: It was from reference gene primer amplification that nucleated cell counts were estimated. Measured with immunoSEQ multiplex PCR; TCRdb has only the in-frame clones, and not every one. V and J calls and clone size are those listed in that table; D and trimming were worked out from the DNA. Of over 200,000 clones in the sample, 82% were seen once. The clonotype originates from a middle-aged woman with acute or convalescent COVID-19. The source material was peripheral blood. The chain recombines TRBV7-2 with TRBJ2-5; 7 bases map to TRBD1. DNA of the CDR3: TGTGCCAGCAGCTCCGCCCTGGGGACAGTAGATCAAGAGACCCAGTACTTC. It yields the protein CASSSALGTVDQETQYF. The full variable domain, completed using reference TRBV7-2 and TRBJ2-5, is GAGVSQSPSNKVTEKGKDVELRCDPISGHTALYWYRQSLGQGLEFLIYFQGNSAPDKSGLPSDRFSAERTGGSVSTLTIQRTQQEDSAVYLCASSSALGTVDQETQYFGPGTRLLVL.